Listed below are T cell receptor beta chains from one sample, sequenced in a study of response to subunit inactivated influenza vaccine. TCRdb recomputed calls from the RT-PCR reads with MiXCR, one row per CDR3 protein. The sample yields more than 700,000 distinct CDR3 sequences, 21% seen once. Sequenced material: PBMCs from blood, taken approximately 5 days after vaccination. These receptors were obtained from a man aged 45-60 years who received an inactivated influenza vaccine. CDR3s include the opening cysteine and the closing phenylalanine or tryptophan. The D gene is left open where the match is weak. Some rows have no size entry. The others give once, few or many, or a class for an expanded clone.

clone size	V gene	J gene	D gene	CDR3 protein	CDR3 DNA
.	TRBV30	TRBJ1-3	TRBD1	CAWRLGQPFSGNTIYF	TGTGCCTGGAGGTTGGGACAGCCTTTCTCTGGAAACACCATATATTTT
.	TRBV5-5	TRBJ2-3	.	CASSLGGDGDTQYF	TGTGCCAGCAGCTTGGGTGGGGACGGGGATACGCAGTATTTT
.	TRBV10-3	TRBJ2-7	.	CAISGGSYEQYF	TGTGCCATCAGTGGAGGCTCCTACGAGCAGTACTTC
.	TRBV4-3	TRBJ2-2	TRBD2	CASSQERGGRTGELFF	TGCGCCAGCAGCCAGGAGCGGGGGGGCCGAACCGGGGAGCTGTTTTTT
few	TRBV5-1	TRBJ2-7	TRBD1	CASSVTWTGGSWRQTYEQYF	TGCGCCAGCAGCGTAACTTGGACAGGGGGCTCTTGGCGTCAAACCTACGAGCAGTACTTC
few	TRBV10-3	TRBJ2-7	TRBD1	CASARDRDYEQYF	TGTGCCAGCGCCCGGGACAGGGACTACGAGCAGTACTTC
.	TRBV12-3/TRBV12-4	TRBJ1-1	TRBD1	CASSPGGAGGTEAFF	TGTGCCAGCAGCCCGGGCGGTGCAGGGGGCACTGAAGCTTTCTTT
many	TRBV5-1	TRBJ2-7	.	CASSLGDIAYEQYF	TGCGCCAGCAGCTTAGGGGACATTGCCTACGAGCAGTACTTC
few	TRBV5-1	TRBJ2-3	TRBD1	CASSPGQGITDTQYF	TGCGCCAGCAGCCCTGGACAGGGTATCACAGATACGCAGTATTTT
few	TRBV29-1	TRBJ2-5	.	CSVDYSYRNEETQYF	TGCAGCGTTGATTATTCTTACCGTAACGAAGAGACCCAGTACTTC
many	TRBV6-5	TRBJ1-1	TRBD1	CASSYSPQTGRRNTEAFF	TGTGCCAGCAGTTACTCGCCCCAGACAGGGCGAAGGAACACTGAAGCTTTCTTT
.	TRBV12-3/TRBV12-4	TRBJ1-1	TRBD1	CASKRTGENTEAFF	TGTGCCAGCAAAAGGACAGGGGAGAACACTGAAGCTTTCTTT
few	TRBV29-1	TRBJ2-3	.	CSVEVAGRTDTQYF	TGCAGCGTTGAGGTCGCAGGGCGGACAGATACGCAGTATTTT
many	TRBV18	TRBJ2-5	.	CASSPGGQETQYF	TGTGCCAGCAGCCCCGGGGGACAGGAGACCCAGTACTTC